Shown below are 23 T cell receptor beta chains from a single sample sequenced in a study of CD8 T cells in Susac syndrome (dated by TCRdb to the late 2010s). To prepare the library, the immunoSEQ multiplex PCR assay was applied. RNA was extracted using the RNeasy kit, and roughly 0.5 to 1 ug of the RNA was reverse transcribed with random hexamers. TCRdb's own reprocessing of the public reads used fastp at Q25 and MiXCR and kept productive beta chains. Identical CDR3 proteins give one entry, which carries the most common genes and DNA. The sample yields roughly 180,000 distinct CDR3 sequences; roughly 94% were counted once. Approximately 0.1% of the sample goes to the ten largest clones. The material sequenced was CD4+ T cells from PBMCs. The origin of the receptors is a human donor in good health.

The sample holds one count of this clonotype. The V gene is TRBV28, the J gene TRBJ2-1; 9 positions agree with TRBD1. The CDR3 consists of 16 residues. Trimming removed 5 bases from V and 2 bases from J; junction bases left unmatched: 7. Germline CDR1 MDHEN, CDR2 SYDVKM. The DNA for the CDR3 is TGTGCCAGCAGTCCCACCGGGACAGGGACCTACAATGAGCAGTTCTTC. Translated: CASSPTGTGTYNEQFF.

This rearrangement joins TRBV7-2 to TRBJ2-7, with TRBD1 matching over 9 bases. With V trimmed by 2 bases and J by 4 bases, 6 bases remained unmatched. CDR1 and CDR2 from the germline V gene are SGHTA and FQGNSA. CDR3 length equals 15 residues. CDR3 in DNA: TGTGCCAGCAGCTTATCGGGACAGGGATTATACGAGCAGTACTTC. It specifies CASSLSGQGLYEQYF.

V and J are TRBV3-1 and TRBJ2-2; D gene uncertain. The V end lost 1 base, the J end lost 3 bases, and 9 bases lay between the germline ends. This CDR3 is 15 amino acids long. Germline V gene data show CDR1 as LGHDT and CDR2 as YNNKEL (reference sequence). Here the CDR3 DNA reads TGTGCCAGCAGCCAAGCGGAAGGTTACACCGGGGAGCTGTTTTTT. This encodes CASSQAEGYTGELFF.

The chain combines TRBV2 with TRBJ2-1, with 11 bases that match TRBD2. This CDR3 region has 15 residues. Germline CDR1 reads SNHLY; CDR2 reads FYNNEI. With 5 bases clipped from V and 7 bases from J, the junction kept 7 bases outside the gene matches. As DNA, the CDR3 is TGTGCCAGCAGTCTACTAGCGGGAGAACGGAATGAGCAGTTCTTC. Protein sequence: CASSLLAGERNEQFF.

The chain combines TRBV6-1 with TRBJ2-1, with 10 bases that match TRBD2. The CDR3 is 16 amino acids. V was pared by 10 bases and J by 1 base, with 10 bases of the junction left unmatched. Germline CDR1 reads MNHNS; CDR2 reads SASEGT. This CDR3 reads CATGLAGAISYNEQFF. The CDR3 coding sequence is TGTGCCACCGGGCTAGCGGGAGCCATATCCTACAATGAGCAGTTCTTC.

The V and J genes are TRBV12-3 or TRBV12-4 and TRBJ1-2; D gene unclear. V gave up 7 bases and J gave up 5 bases, with 14 bases separating them. This CDR3 is built from 13 residues. Written as DNA, the CDR3 is TGTGCCAGCACCCCACTCATCCGATATGGCTACACCTTC. Protein: CASTPLIRYGYTF.

The chain couples TRBV29-1 to TRBJ2-5, with 11 bases fitting TRBD2. Germline assignment: CDR1 SQVTM and CDR2 ANQGSEA. CDR3 size: 17 residues. J was trimmed by 4 bases and V by 7 bases; bases with no gene match: 17. The CDR3 here is CSAHFTSGSRSGETQYF. The DNA of the CDR3 is TGCAGCGCTCACTTTACTAGCGGGAGTAGATCTGGAGAGACCCAGTACTTC. Full variable domain (missing parts from reference TRBV29-1 and TRBJ2-5): SAVISQKPSRDICQRGTSLTIQCQVDSQVTMMFWYRQQPGQSLTLIATANQGSEATYESGFVIDKFPISRPNLTFSTLTVSNMSPEDSSIYLCSAHFTSGSRSGETQYFGPGTRLLVL.

The chain has TRBV15 and TRBJ2-2; D gene ambiguous. The V gene lost 1 base and the J gene lost 2 bases, with 14 bases spanning the gap. The CDR3 consists of 17 residues. Germline CDR1 is LNHNV and CDR2 is YYDKDF (reference sequence). The CDR3: CATSRGTGPGNTGELFF. The CDR3 nucleotides are TGTGCCACCAGCAGAGGTACCGGCCCGGGCAACACCGGGGAGCTGTTTTTT.

The genes are TRBV11-3 and TRBJ2-1; maybe TRBD1 (6 bases). This CDR3 region has 13 residues. The germline CDR1 and CDR2 sequences are SGHNT and YENEEA. The V end lost 1 base, the J end lost 9 bases, and 10 bases lay between the germline ends. CDR3 coding DNA: TGTGCCAGCAGCTTAGGTGGGGGCGGTGAGCAGTTCTTC. The encoded protein is CASSLGGGGEQFF.

J is TRBJ2-1 and V is TRBV20-1, with TRBD2 matching 10 bases. Trimming removed 1 base from V and 6 bases from J; junction bases left unmatched: 3. Germline assignment: CDR1 DFQATT and CDR2 SNEGSKA (reference sequence). The CDR3 consists of 14 residues. The CDR3 DNA reads as TGCAGTGCTAGAGGTCTAGCGGGAGTCAATGAGCAGTTCTTC. Translating it yields CSARGLAGVNEQFF.

The V call is TRBV5-4, the J call TRBJ2-6; D ambiguous. The CDR3 loop spans 17 amino acids. From germline, CDR1 is SGHNT and CDR2 YYREEE (reference sequence). Trimming stripped 3 bases from V and 1 base from J, with 14 bases between. CDR3 residues: CASSSQRPESGANVLTF. As DNA, the CDR3 is TGTGCCAGCAGCTCCCAACGACCCGAGTCTGGGGCCAACGTCCTGACTTTC.

The CDR3: CSARFGGGAYEQYF. CDR3 nucleotide sequence: TGCAGTGCTAGGTTTGGTGGGGGCGCTTACGAGCAGTACTTC. The chain carries TRBV20-1 and TRBJ2-7, with TRBD1 as a possible D gene (6 bases). There are 14 residues in the CDR3. Looked up from germline, CDR1 is DFQATT and CDR2 is SNEGSKA (reference sequence). The germline V and J ends were trimmed by 3 bases and 4 bases, with 16 bases remaining between them.

The rearrangement uses TRBV6-4 and TRBJ2-1; D is undetermined. Per the germline V gene, CDR1 is MRHNA and CDR2 is SNTAGT. V lost 3 bases to trimming and J lost 8 bases, with 17 bases between them. The CDR3 totals 15 residues. CDR3 loop: CASSESTYGPYEQFF. The CDR3 coding sequence is TGTGCCAGCAGTGAATCGACGTATGGCCCTTATGAGCAGTTCTTC.

The chain employs TRBV30 and TRBJ2-6; D gene ambiguous. CDR1 and CDR2 from the germline V gene are GTSNPN and SVGIG (reference sequence). This CDR3 has 18 residues. V was cut by 1 base and J by 0 bases, with 16 bases left in between. The CDR3 DNA reads TGTGCCTGGAGTGCACGACTGTTCCGGATCTCTGGGGCCAACGTCCTGACTTTC. Protein: CAWSARLFRISGANVLTF. The entire variable domain, with the rest obtained from reference TRBV30 and TRBJ2-6, is as follows: SQTIHQWPATLVQPVGSPLSLECTVEGTSNPNLYWYRQAAGRGLQLLFYSVGIGQISSEVPQNLSASRPQDRQFILSSKKLLLSDSGFYLCAWSARLFRISGANVLTFGAGSRLTVL.

The V gene is TRBV5-1, the J gene TRBJ2-3; 8 nucleotides line up with TRBD2. Germline CDR1 and CDR2: SGHRS and YFSETQ. The CDR3 spans 15 residues. J lost 2 bases, V lost 6 bases, and 8 bases had no gene match. CDR3 DNA sequence: TGCGCCAGCAAAACCGGGAGGGCCTCCACAGATACGCAGTATTTT. Protein product: CASKTGRASTDTQYF.

The gene calls are TRBV28 and TRBJ2-1, with TRBD2 identical over 7 bases. CDR3 size: 12 residues. Germline V gives CDR1 MDHEN, CDR2 SYDVKM. Trimming removed 6 bases from V and 8 bases from J; junction bases left unmatched: 4. DNA of the CDR3: TGTGCCAGCAGGAGCGGGATATATGAGCAGTTCTTC. Protein sequence: CASRSGIYEQFF.

The chain employs TRBV9 and TRBJ2-7; possibly TRBD1 for D (6 bases). CDR3 length equals 13 residues. Trimming stripped 0 bases from V and 5 bases from J, with 9 bases between. The germline V gene has CDR1 SGDLS and CDR2 YYNGEE. Here the CDR3 DNA reads TGTGCCAGCAGCGTAGATGGGGGCGACGAGCAGTACTTC. This gives the protein CASSVDGGDEQYF.

This chain uses TRBV23-1 with TRBJ2-1; 11 bases match TRBD2. TRBV23-1 is known as an ORF, though its function is uncertain. The V segment lost 2 bases and the J segment 9 bases; nucleotides outside the gene matches: 15. This CDR3 is 18 amino acids long. CDR3 nucleotide sequence: TGCGCCAGCAGTCAACCCCCCGAGGTAGCGGGAGGGCCGGGTGAGCAGTTCTTC. Its translation: CASSQPPEVAGGPGEQFF.

Only one count was recorded for this clonotype. V usage is TRBV27 and J usage is TRBJ2-5; D ambiguous. Trimming took off 3 bases at V and 5 bases at J, with 16 bases between the two ends. The CDR3 has 15 residues. The V gene's germline CDR1 is MNHEY and CDR2 SMNVEV (reference sequence). CDR3 nucleotide sequence: TGTGCCAGCAGTTTTATACTCTCGGCATGGGAGACCCAGTACTTC. Protein sequence: CASSFILSAWETQYF.

The chain has TRBV29-1 and TRBJ2-1; 7 nucleotides align to TRBD1. CDR1 is SQVTM and CDR2 is ANQGSEA in the germline V gene. The V segment lost 2 bases and the J segment 7 bases; nucleotides outside the gene matches: 8. There are 14 residues in the CDR3. Here the CDR3 reads CSVELFRGSNEQFF. Written as DNA, the CDR3 is TGCAGCGTTGAACTCTTCAGGGGGTCAAATGAGCAGTTCTTC.

This chain links TRBV9 with TRBJ2-5; TRBD2 agrees at 8 bases. Per the germline V gene, CDR1 is SGDLS and CDR2 is YYNGEE. CDR3 length: 16 residues. Trimming removed 4 bases from V and 5 bases from J; junction bases left unmatched: 13. The CDR3 sequence is CASSPDGGRRQETQYF. CDR3 coding DNA: TGTGCCAGCAGCCCCGACGGCGGGAGGAGGCAGGAGACCCAGTACTTC. The full variable domain, its missing parts supplied by reference TRBV9 and TRBJ2-5, is DSGVTQTPKHLITATGQRVTLRCSPRSGDLSVYWYQQSLDQGLQFLIQYYNGEERAKGNILERFSAQQFPDLHSELNLSSLELGDSALYFCASSPDGGRRQETQYFGPGTRLLVL.

V usage is TRBV30 and J usage is TRBJ2-7; TRBD2 is a possible D gene (6 bases). Between the trimmed V and J ends, which lost 2 bases and 5 bases, there was a span of 22 bases. The CDR3 has 16 amino acids. The V gene's germline CDR1 is GTSNPN and CDR2 SVGIG (reference sequence). CDR3 in DNA: TGTGCCTGGAGTCCTCCAGGGCAGGCGGGGAAAAACGAGCAGTACTTC. Encoded protein: CAWSPPGQAGKNEQYF.

This chain joins TRBV29-1 and TRBJ2-5; 10 positions match TRBD2. The V and J ends lost 6 bases and 5 bases, in that order; junction bases with no gene match: 12. The germline V gene encodes CDR1 SQVTM and CDR2 ANQGSEA. CDR3 length: 15 amino acids. CDR3 sequence reads: CSVSPGTSVVETQYF. For the CDR3, the DNA is TGCAGCGTCTCTCCCGGGACTAGCGTAGTTGAGACCCAGTACTTC.